The 20 T cell receptor beta chains in this list originate from one sample, sequenced in a study of blood T cell repertoires in COVID-19. The method was immunoSEQ multiplex PCR; TCRdb's version includes in-frame clones alone and lacks a portion of them. This sample has 340,000 or so clones, with 87% found just once. Sequenced material: peripheral blood. These receptors originate from a man aged 50 or older with active or convalescent COVID-19.

This chain uses TRBV9 with TRBJ2-1; 10 bases are shared with TRBD2. From germline, CDR1 is SGDLS and CDR2 YYNGEE. The junction had 7 bases not matched to a gene; V was cut back by 0 bases and J by 4 bases. The CDR3 loop spans 17 amino acids. The CDR3 protein is CASSVDGLAVEYNEQFF. In nucleotides, the CDR3 is TGTGCCAGCAGCGTAGACGGACTAGCGGTAGAATACAATGAGCAGTTCTTC.

The rearrangement joins TRBV13 to TRBJ2-1, with D unresolved. The CDR3 loop spans 15 amino acids. V was shortened by 1 base and J by 8 bases, with 15 bases between the two germline ends. From germline, CDR1 is PRHDT and CDR2 FYEKMQ (reference sequence). CDR3 DNA: TGTGCCAGCAGCTTAGTCGGCTCAGCGACGGATGAGCAGTTCTTC. Translating gives CASSLVGSATDEQFF.

The V gene is TRBV6-5, the J gene TRBJ1-4, with a tentative D call TRBD1 (5 bases). The germline gives CDR1 MNHEY, CDR2 SVGAGI. This CDR3 is built from 14 residues. Trimming took 6 bases from V and 7 from J, leaving 15 bases between them. The CDR3 DNA sequence: TGTGCCAGCAGAGACAGTGAGGATGCTGAAAAACTGTTTTTT. Protein: CASRDSEDAEKLFF.

The V and J genes are TRBV3-1 (or the pseudogene TRBV3-2) and TRBJ2-3, with D possibly matching TRBD1 (8 bases). CDR1 and CDR2 (germline): LGHDT, YNNKEL (reference sequence). This CDR3 comprises 16 residues. V lost 4 bases, J lost 5 bases, and 19 bases lay in between. The CDR3 nucleotides are TGTGCCAGCAGCCCCCAGGGGGCGGGAGTTAGAGATACGCAGTATTTT. It encodes CASSPQGAGVRDTQYF.

V and J are TRBV13 and TRBJ2-1, with TRBD2 matching 7 bases. The V segment lost 3 bases and the J segment 2 bases; nucleotides outside the gene matches: 4. CDR1 is PRHDT, CDR2 FYEKMQ, per germline (reference sequence). The CDR3 consists of 15 residues. CDR3 loop: CASSLSSGPYNEQFF. The CDR3 DNA reads TGTGCCAGCAGCTTGTCTAGCGGTCCCTACAATGAGCAGTTCTTC.

The CDR3 reads CAASGQGYTEAFF. The CDR3 bases are TGTGCCGCGAGCGGACAGGGTTACACTGAAGCTTTCTTT. The V gene is TRBV10-3, the J gene TRBJ1-1; 8 nucleotides agree with TRBD1. Germline V gene lookup returns CDR1 ENHRY and CDR2 SYGVKD. J was trimmed by 3 bases and V by 11 bases; bases with no gene match: 8. This CDR3 is 13 amino acids long.

This sequence joins TRBV11-2 and TRBJ1-3; D is unresolved. The CDR3 loop spans 13 amino acids. Germline V gene lookup returns CDR1 SGHAT and CDR2 FQNNGV. V shed 6 bases and J shed 1 base, with 7 bases lying between them. The CDR3 DNA reads as TGTGCCAGCAGGGGCTTTTCTGGAAACACCATATATTTT. This sequence encodes CASRGFSGNTIYF.

The rearrangement joins TRBV15 to TRBJ2-7; possible D gene TRBD2, 5 bases. Germline CDR1 is LNHNV and CDR2 is YYDKDF (reference sequence). V dropped 3 bases and J dropped 2 bases, with 11 bases sitting between them. There are 14 residues in the CDR3. The CDR3 DNA reads as TGTGCCACCAGCAGCGGCGGAGGAGCCTACGAGCAGTACTTC. Protein: CATSSGGGAYEQYF.

A single count supports this clone. J is TRBJ2-1 and V is TRBV6-5; 8 bases agree with TRBD2. Per the germline V gene, CDR1 is MNHEY and CDR2 is SVGAGI. The junction had 9 bases not matched to a gene; V was cut back by 6 bases and J by 5 bases. The CDR3 covers 15 residues. The CDR3 loop reads CASSLGLVLDNEQFF. The CDR3 DNA is TGTGCCAGCAGCCTGGGACTAGTCCTAGACAATGAGCAGTTCTTC.

J is TRBJ2-1 and V is TRBV27, with 9 bases aligning to TRBD1. The CDR3 extends over 14 amino acids. CDR1 is MNHEY and CDR2 is SMNVEV in the germline V gene (reference sequence). After removal of 2 bases from V and 5 bases from J, the junction contained 1 base not matched to a gene. The CDR3 nucleotides are TGTGCCAGCAGTTTAGGACAGGGGAACAATGAGCAGTTCTTC. Its protein is CASSLGQGNNEQFF.

The chain recombines TRBV7-3 with TRBJ1-1, with D perhaps matching TRBD1 (5 bases). Germline assignment: CDR1 SGHTA and CDR2 FQGTGA. The V end was cut by 2 bases, the J end by 6 bases, with 19 bases between. CDR3 length: 16 residues. The CDR3 coding sequence is TGTGCCAGCAGCTTATCACCGGGACGCCGGGAGGCTGAAGCTTTCTTT. This codes for CASSLSPGRREAEAFF.

The chain carries TRBV5-1 and TRBJ2-7, with 9 bases lining up with TRBD2. Germline-derived CDR1 and CDR2 are SGHRS and YFSETQ. This CDR3 contains 17 residues. Losses at the gene ends were 4 bases for V and 1 base for J; bases not matched to a gene: 12. This CDR3 is CASSPSGRPNQSYEQYF. The CDR3 region has the DNA TGCGCCAGCAGCCCGAGCGGGAGGCCCAACCAATCCTACGAGCAGTACTTC.

CDR3 protein: CASSSLRGREGNTIYF. The DNA for the CDR3 is TGTGCCAGCAGCTCTCTCAGGGGGCGCGAAGGAAACACCATATATTTT. The genes are TRBV7-6 and TRBJ1-3, with 8 bases matching TRBD1. The V gene's germline CDR1 is SGHVS and CDR2 FNYEAQ. The junction had 9 bases not matched to a gene; V was cut back by 4 bases and J by 4 bases. The CDR3 spans 16 residues.

This clone appeared a few times. The gene calls are TRBV18 and TRBJ2-7; TRBD1 might be the D (6 bases). The V end lost 5 bases, the J end lost 3 bases, and 14 bases lay between the germline ends. Germline V gene lookup returns CDR1 KGHSH and CDR2 LQKENI. This CDR3 has 14 amino acids. For the CDR3, the DNA is TGTGCCAGCTCATTGAACAGGGTGAACTACGAGCAGTACTTC. Translation gives CASSLNRVNYEQYF.

Concerning this clone: This same CDR3 is encoded by further DNA sequences in the sample. The chain employs TRBV9 and TRBJ2-1; possible D gene TRBD1, 5 bases. The V gene lost 0 bases and the J gene lost 8 bases, with 9 bases spanning the gap. The CDR3 consists of 13 residues. Germline loops: CDR1 SGDLS, CDR2 YYNGEE. CDR3 region: CASSVVSRDEQFF. In DNA form, the CDR3 reads TGTGCCAGCAGCGTAGTTAGCAGGGATGAGCAGTTCTTC.

This chain joins TRBV6-5 and TRBJ1-5, with D maybe TRBD1 (5 bases). The CDR3 is 14 amino acids. Looked up from germline, CDR1 is MNHEY and CDR2 is SVGAGI. Trimming took 6 bases from V and 6 from J, leaving 15 bases between them. CDR3 sequence reads: CASSYPGEGQPQHF. The CDR3 coding sequence is TGTGCCAGCAGCTATCCGGGGGAGGGTCAGCCCCAGCATTTT.

This clone occurred once. The chain employs TRBV29-1 and TRBJ2-5; 8 bases are shared with TRBD2. CDR1 and CDR2 (germline): SQVTM, ANQGSEA. Losses at the gene ends were 2 bases for V and 3 bases for J; bases not matched to a gene: 11. The CDR3 sequence is 16 residues long. CDR3 region: CSVEYWAGGAKETQYF. CDR3 nucleotides: TGCAGCGTTGAATACTGGGCGGGAGGCGCAAAAGAGACCCAGTACTTC.

This chain uses TRBV24-1 with TRBJ2-5, with 9 bases that match TRBD1. Germline CDR1 is KGHDR and CDR2 is SFDVKD. The CDR3 is 15 amino acids. With V trimmed by 4 bases and J by 5 bases, 7 bases remained unmatched. CDR3: CATSDPGQGGETQYF. The CDR3, as DNA: TGTGCCACCAGTGACCCGGGACAGGGTGGGGAGACCCAGTACTTC.

The chain uses TRBV7-8 and TRBJ2-1; 10 bases fit TRBD2. This CDR3 region has 16 residues. In germline, CDR1 is SGHVS, CDR2 FQNEAQ. Germline trimming cut 8 bases from V and 4 bases from J; bases unmatched to any gene: 11. CDR3: CASAPRLAGDYNEQFF. The CDR3 coding sequence is TGTGCCAGCGCCCCCAGGCTAGCGGGGGATTACAATGAGCAGTTCTTC.

The chain is built from TRBV10-1 and TRBJ1-5; D gene ambiguous. The CDR3 contains 15 residues. Germline-derived CDR1 and CDR2 are WNHNN and SYGVQD (reference sequence). The V end was cut by 6 bases, the J end by 4 bases, with 16 bases between. The CDR3 protein is CASSGPGLANQPQHF. CDR3 DNA: TGCGCCAGCAGCGGTCCGGGATTAGCAAATCAGCCCCAGCATTTT.